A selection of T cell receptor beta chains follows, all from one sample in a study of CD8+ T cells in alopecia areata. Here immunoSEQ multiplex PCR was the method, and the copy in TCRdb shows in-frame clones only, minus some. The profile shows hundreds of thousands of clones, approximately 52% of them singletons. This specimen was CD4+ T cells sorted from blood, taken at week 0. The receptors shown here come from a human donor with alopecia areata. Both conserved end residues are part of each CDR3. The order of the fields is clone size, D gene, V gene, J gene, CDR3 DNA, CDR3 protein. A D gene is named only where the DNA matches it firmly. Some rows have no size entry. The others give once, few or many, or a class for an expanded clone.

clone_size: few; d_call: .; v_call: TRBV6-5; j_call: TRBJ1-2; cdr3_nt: TGTGCCAGCAGCAAAGGGGGTAACTATGGCTACACCTTC; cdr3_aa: CASSKGGNYGYTF
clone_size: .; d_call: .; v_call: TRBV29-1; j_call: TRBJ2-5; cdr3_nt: TGCAGCCTCGAGAGAGCGGGGACCCAGTACTTC; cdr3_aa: CSLERAGTQYF
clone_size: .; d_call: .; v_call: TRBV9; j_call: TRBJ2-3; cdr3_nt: TGTGCCAGCAGCCCCAGCACGACATTCACAGATACGCAGTATTTT; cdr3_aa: CASSPSTTFTDTQYF
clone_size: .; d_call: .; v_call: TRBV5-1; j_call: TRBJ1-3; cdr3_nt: TGCGCCAGCGGGGCAGCTGGACAGAGCTCTGGAAACACCATATATTTT; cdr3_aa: CASGAAGQSSGNTIYF
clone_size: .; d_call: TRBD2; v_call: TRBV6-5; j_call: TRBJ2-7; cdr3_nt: TGTGCCAGCAGTCTCCTAGCGGGGGACTACGAGCAGTACTTC; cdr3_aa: CASSLLAGDYEQYF
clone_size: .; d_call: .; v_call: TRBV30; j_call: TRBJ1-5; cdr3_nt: TGTGCCTGGGGGGGTTCTAATCAGCCCCAGCATTTT; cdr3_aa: CAWGGSNQPQHF
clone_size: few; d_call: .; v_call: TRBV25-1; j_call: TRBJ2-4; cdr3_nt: TGTGCCAGCAGTGACGGGCGGCGAGCCAAAAACATTCAGTACTTC; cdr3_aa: CASSDGRRAKNIQYF
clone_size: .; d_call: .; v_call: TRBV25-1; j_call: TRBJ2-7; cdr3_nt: TGTGCCAGCAGCGCCGGAGGCGTCTCCTACGAGCAGTACTTC; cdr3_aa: CASSAGGVSYEQYF
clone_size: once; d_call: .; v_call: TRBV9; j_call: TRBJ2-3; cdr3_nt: TGTGCCAGCAGCGTAGGGACTCAAAACACAGATACGCAGTATTTT; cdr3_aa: CASSVGTQNTDTQYF
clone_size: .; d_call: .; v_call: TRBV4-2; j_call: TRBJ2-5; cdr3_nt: TGTGCCAGCAGCCAGGGACCAACAAAAGAGACCCAGTACTTC; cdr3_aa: CASSQGPTKETQYF
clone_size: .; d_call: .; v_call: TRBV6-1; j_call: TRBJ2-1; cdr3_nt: TGTGCCAGCAGTGGCTGGACCAGCTCCTACAATGAGCAGTTCTTC; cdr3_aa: CASSGWTSSYNEQFF
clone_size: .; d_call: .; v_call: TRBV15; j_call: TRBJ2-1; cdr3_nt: TGTGCCACCAGCAGAGATCCCCAGGTAGAATTGTTCTTC; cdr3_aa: CATSRDPQVELFF
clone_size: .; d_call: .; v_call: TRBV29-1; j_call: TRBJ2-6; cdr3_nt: TGCAGCGTTGACGAGTTCTCTGGGGCCAACGTCCTGACTTTC; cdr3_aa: CSVDEFSGANVLTF
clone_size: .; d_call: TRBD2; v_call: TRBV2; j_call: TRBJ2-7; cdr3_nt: TGTGCCAGCAGTGACCCAGCGGGGGGGGCCTACGAGCAGTACTTC; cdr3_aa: CASSDPAGGAYEQYF
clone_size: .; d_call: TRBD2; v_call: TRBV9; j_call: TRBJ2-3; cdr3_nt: TGTGCCAGCAGCGTAGGGACTAGCGGTAACACAGATACGCAGTATTTT; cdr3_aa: CASSVGTSGNTDTQYF
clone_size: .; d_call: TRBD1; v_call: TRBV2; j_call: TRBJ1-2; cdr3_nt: TGTGCCAGCAGTGAAGGGTCCGGGACAGCAAGTTATGGCTACACCTTC; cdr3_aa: CASSEGSGTASYGYTF
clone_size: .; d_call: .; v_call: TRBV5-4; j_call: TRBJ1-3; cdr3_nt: TGTGCCAGCAGCCTCCCCTCTGGAGGGGGAAACACCATATATTTT; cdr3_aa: CASSLPSGGGNTIYF
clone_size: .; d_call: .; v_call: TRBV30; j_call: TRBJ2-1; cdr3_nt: TGTGCCTGGATGGCCTGGGATGGAGGAGCCTACAATGAGCAGTTCTTC; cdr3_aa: CAWMAWDGGAYNEQFF
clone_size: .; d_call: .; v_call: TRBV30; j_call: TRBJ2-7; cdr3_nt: TGTGCCTGGAGCAGAGGGGATGGCTACGAGCAGTACTTC; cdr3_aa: CAWSRGDGYEQYF
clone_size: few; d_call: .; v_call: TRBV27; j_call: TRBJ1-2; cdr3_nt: TGTGCCAGCAGTTTAAGCGGGCGACAACGCTATGGCTACACCTTC; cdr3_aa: CASSLSGRQRYGYTF
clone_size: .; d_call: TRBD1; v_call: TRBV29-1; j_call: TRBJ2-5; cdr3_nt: TGCAGCGTCAAGGGGGCAGGGGAAGAGTACTTC; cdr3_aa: CSVKGAGEEYF
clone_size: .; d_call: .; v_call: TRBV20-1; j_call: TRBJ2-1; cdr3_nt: TGCAGTGCCAGCGGGCGGGGCGAGCAGTTCTTC; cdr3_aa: CSASGRGEQFF
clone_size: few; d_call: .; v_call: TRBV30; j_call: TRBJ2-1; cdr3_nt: TGTGCCTGGAAACAGCACAATGAGCAGTTCTTC; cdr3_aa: CAWKQHNEQFF
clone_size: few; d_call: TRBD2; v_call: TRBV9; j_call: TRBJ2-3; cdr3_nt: TGTGCCAGCAGCGTCCTTGGGGGGGGCACAGATACGCAGTATTTT; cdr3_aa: CASSVLGGGTDTQYF
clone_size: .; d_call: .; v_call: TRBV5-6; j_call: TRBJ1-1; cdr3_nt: TGTGCCAGCAGCTTGAGGCCGAACACTGAAGCTTTCTTT; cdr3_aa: CASSLRPNTEAFF
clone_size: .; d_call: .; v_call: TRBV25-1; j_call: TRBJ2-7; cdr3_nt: TGTGCCAGCAGTGGGCCGGGCGTCGTGGACGAGCAGTACTTC; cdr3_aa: CASSGPGVVDEQYF
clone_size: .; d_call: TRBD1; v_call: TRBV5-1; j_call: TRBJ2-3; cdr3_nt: TGCGCCAGCAGCGTGGACAGGGGAGGCACAGATACGCAGTATTTT; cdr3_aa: CASSVDRGGTDTQYF
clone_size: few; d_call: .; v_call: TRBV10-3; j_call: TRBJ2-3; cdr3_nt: TGTGCCATCGAAGTGGGGGATACGCAGTATTTT; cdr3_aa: CAIEVGDTQYF
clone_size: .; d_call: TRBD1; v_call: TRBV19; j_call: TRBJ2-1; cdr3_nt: TGTGCCAGTAGAGCCCTCGACAGGGGGCTTGTTGATGAGCAGTTCTTC; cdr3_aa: CASRALDRGLVDEQFF
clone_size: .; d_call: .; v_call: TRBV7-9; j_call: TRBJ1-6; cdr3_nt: TGTGCCAGCAGCGGCGGGAGCTCCTATAATTCACCCCTCCACTTT; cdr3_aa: CASSGGSSYNSPLHF
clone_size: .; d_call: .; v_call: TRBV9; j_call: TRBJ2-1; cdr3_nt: TGTGCCAGCAGCGTCAGGAGTAGGGAGCAGTTCTTC; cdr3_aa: CASSVRSREQFF
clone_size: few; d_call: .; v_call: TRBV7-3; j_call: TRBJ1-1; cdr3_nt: TGTGCCAGCAGCTTAGGGAAGAACACTGAAGCTTTCTTT; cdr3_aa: CASSLGKNTEAFF
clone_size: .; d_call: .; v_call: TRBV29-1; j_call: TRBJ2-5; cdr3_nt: TGCAGCGTGAAGGGACGTTTGGGGGAGACCCAGTACTTC; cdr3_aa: CSVKGRLGETQYF
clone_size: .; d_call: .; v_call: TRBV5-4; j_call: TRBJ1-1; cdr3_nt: TGTGCCAGCAGCTCAAACTTGAACACTGAAGCTTTCTTT; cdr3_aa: CASSSNLNTEAFF
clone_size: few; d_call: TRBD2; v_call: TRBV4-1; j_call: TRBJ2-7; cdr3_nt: TGCGCCAGCAGCCCCGGACTAGCGGCAATCTACGAGCAGTACTTC; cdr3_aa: CASSPGLAAIYEQYF
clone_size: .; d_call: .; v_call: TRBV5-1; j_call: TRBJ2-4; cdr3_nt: TGCGCCAGCAGCTTGGGAGGGGACGGAAACATTCAGTACTTC; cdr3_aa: CASSLGGDGNIQYF
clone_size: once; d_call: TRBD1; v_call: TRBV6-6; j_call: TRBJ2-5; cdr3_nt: TGTGCCAGCAGTCCTTCCCGGACAGGGCAAGAGACCCAGTACTTC; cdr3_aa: CASSPSRTGQETQYF
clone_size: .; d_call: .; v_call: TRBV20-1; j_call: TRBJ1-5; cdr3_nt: TGCAGTGTGAGGGGCAATCAGCCCCAGCATTTT; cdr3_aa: CSVRGNQPQHF
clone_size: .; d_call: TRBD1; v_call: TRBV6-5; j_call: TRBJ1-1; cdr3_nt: TGTGCCAGCAGTTACTCGCGAGACAGGGAGGCTTTCTTT; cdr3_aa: CASSYSRDREAFF
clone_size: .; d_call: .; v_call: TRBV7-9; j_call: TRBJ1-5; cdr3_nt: TGTGCCAGCAGCTTAGGAGGGTACAGCAATCAGCCCCAGCATTTT; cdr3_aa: CASSLGGYSNQPQHF
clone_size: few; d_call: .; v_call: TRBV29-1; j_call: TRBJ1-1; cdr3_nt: TGCAGCGCCCTCCGAGGGACTGAAGCTTTCTTT; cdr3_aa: CSALRGTEAFF
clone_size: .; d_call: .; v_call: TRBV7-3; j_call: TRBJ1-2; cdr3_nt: TGTGCCAGCAGCTTACTTAACGGGGCCCCCTATGGCTACACCTTC; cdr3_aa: CASSLLNGAPYGYTF
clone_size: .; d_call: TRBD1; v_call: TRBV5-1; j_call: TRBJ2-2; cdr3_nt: TGCGCCAGCAGCCGGGCAGGGGGCATCGGGGAGCTGTTTTTT; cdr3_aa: CASSRAGGIGELFF
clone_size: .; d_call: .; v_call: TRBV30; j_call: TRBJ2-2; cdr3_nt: TGTGCCTGGAGTAGCGGGTCGAACACCGGGGAGCTGTTTTTT; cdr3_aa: CAWSSGSNTGELFF
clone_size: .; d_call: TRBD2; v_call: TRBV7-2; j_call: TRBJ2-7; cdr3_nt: TGTGCCAGCAGCTTCGGGGGGGGAGCCTACGAGCAGTACTTC; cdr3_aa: CASSFGGGAYEQYF
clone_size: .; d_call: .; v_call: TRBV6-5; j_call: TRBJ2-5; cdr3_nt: TGTGCCAGCAGTTACCCCCGCCGGGAGACCCAGTACTTC; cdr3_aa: CASSYPRRETQYF
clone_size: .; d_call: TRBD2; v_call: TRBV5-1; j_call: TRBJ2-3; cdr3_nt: TGCGCCAGCAGCCTTTCCGGGACTAGGACAGATACGCAGTATTTT; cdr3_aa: CASSLSGTRTDTQYF